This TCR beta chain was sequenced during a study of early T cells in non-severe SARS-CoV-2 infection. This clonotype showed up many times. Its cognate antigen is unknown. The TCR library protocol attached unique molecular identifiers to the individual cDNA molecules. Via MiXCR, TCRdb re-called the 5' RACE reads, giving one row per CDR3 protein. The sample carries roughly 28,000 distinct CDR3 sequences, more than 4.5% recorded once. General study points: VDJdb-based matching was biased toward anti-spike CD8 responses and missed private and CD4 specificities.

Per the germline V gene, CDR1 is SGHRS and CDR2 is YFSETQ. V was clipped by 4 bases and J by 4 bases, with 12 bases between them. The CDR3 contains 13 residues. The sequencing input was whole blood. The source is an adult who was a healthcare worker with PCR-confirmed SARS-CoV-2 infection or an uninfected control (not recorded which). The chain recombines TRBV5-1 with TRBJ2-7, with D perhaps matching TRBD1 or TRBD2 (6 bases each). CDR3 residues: CASSPGAQYEQYF. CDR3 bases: TGCGCCAGCAGCCCGGGGGCGCAATACGAGCAGTACTTC.